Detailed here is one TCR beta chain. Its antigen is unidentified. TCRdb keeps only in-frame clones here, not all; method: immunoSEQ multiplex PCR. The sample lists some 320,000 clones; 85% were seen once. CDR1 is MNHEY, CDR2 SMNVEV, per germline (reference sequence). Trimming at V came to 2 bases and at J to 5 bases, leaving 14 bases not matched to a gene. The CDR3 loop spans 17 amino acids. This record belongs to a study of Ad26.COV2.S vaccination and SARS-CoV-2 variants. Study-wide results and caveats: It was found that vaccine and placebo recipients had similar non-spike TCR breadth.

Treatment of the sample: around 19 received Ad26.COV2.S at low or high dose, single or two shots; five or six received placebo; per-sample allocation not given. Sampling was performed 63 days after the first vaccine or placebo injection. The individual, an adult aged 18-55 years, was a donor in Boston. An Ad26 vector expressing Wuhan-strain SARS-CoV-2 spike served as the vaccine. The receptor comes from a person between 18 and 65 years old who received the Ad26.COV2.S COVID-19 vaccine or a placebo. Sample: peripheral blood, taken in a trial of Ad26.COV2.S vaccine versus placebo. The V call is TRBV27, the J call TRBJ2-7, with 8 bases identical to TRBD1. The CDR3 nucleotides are TGTGCCAGCAGTTTAATAGGGTGGGGACAGGTGTCCAACGAGCAGTACTTC. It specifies CASSLIGWGQVSNEQYF.